These 26 T cell receptor beta chains came from one sample sequenced in a study of OX40 agonist ivuxolimab in advanced cancers. The library came from the immunoSEQ multiplex PCR assay. In its TCRdb copy, this immuneACCESS table keeps in-frame sequences only and misses some clones. Where compared with another copy, unresolved V genes explain less than half of these, and the others have no known cause. In all, the sample holds 50,000 or so clones, and 79% of those were seen once. 1.5% to 2% of the sample comes from the top ten. Sequencing used CD4+ or CD8+ T cells sorted from blood, obtained in a trial of the OX40 agonist ivuxolimab. The source of these receptors is an adult with an advanced solid tumor such as melanoma, head and neck, liver or kidney cancer.

The V and J genes are TRBV2 and TRBJ1-2; 7 bases are shared with TRBD1. After removal of 8 bases from V and 1 base from J, the junction contained 19 bases not matched to a gene. The CDR3 extends over 18 amino acids. CDR1 is SNHLY, CDR2 FYNNEI, per germline. The CDR3 reads CASRFEGGGASLNYGYTF. CDR3 in DNA: TGTGCCAGCCGATTCGAGGGAGGGGGCGCCTCCCTTAACTATGGCTACACCTTC.

The V gene is TRBV28, the J gene TRBJ1-2; 7 nucleotides align to TRBD1. The CDR3 loop spans 14 amino acids. CDR1 is MDHEN, CDR2 SYDVKM, per germline. The J segment lost 2 bases and the V segment lost 8 bases, leaving 8 bases of the junction unmatched. In DNA form, the CDR3 reads TGTGCCAGCTCAGGGGGGAAGGAGAACTATGGCTACACCTTC. It translates to CASSGGKENYGYTF.

The sample holds one count of this clone. V usage is TRBV19 and J usage is TRBJ1-1; TRBD1 might be the D (6 bases). Germline CDR1 is LNHDA and CDR2 is SQIVND (reference sequence). CDR3 length: 13 residues. Trimming cost V 7 bases and J 7 bases, with 16 bases left between them. This CDR3 reads CASTLTGIGEAFF. In DNA, the CDR3 is TGTGCCAGTACCTTAACAGGGATAGGTGAAGCTTTCTTT.

The chain recombines TRBV15 with TRBJ2-1; 12 positions agree with TRBD2. CDR1 and CDR2 (germline): LNHNV, YYDKDF (reference sequence). Trimming cost V 8 bases and J 7 bases; bases outside gene matches: 6. The CDR3 runs 14 residues. The CDR3 DNA follows: TGTGCCACCTCACTAGCGGGAGGCCTGAATGAGCAGTTCTTC. Translating gives CATSLAGGLNEQFF.

The chain carries TRBV5-1 and TRBJ2-5, with a possible D match to TRBD2 (6 bases). V was trimmed by 3 bases and J by 7 bases, leaving 16 bases between them. The germline CDR1 and CDR2 sequences are SGHRS and YFSETQ. The CDR3 covers 14 residues. CDR3 in amino acids: CASSSLTSAGTQYF. The DNA for the CDR3 is TGCGCCAGCAGCTCTCTGACTAGTGCGGGGACCCAGTACTTC.

The chain joins TRBV10-2 to TRBJ1-5, with TRBD1 as a possible D gene (6 bases). Germline V lookup: CDR1 WSHSY, CDR2 SAAADI. CDR3 length equals 14 residues. Trimming took 6 bases from V and 6 from J, leaving 15 bases between them. DNA for the CDR3: TGCGCCAGCAGCGAAGTAGGGGGAGTTCAGCCCCAGCATTTT. This codes for CASSEVGGVQPQHF.

The rearrangement uses TRBV18 and TRBJ1-2; unclear D gene. Trimming shortened V by 3 bases and J by 2 bases, and 13 bases separated the two germline ends. Germline V lookup: CDR1 KGHSH, CDR2 LQKENI. The CDR3 loop spans 15 amino acids. CDR3 sequence (DNA): TGTGCCAGCTCACCGCGCGACGGGGTAAACTATGGCTACACCTTC. This codes for CASSPRDGVNYGYTF.

This clone was observed a handful of times. The chain is built from TRBV6-5 and TRBJ2-3, with D tentatively TRBD1 or TRBD2 (5 bases each). Trimming left V 3 bases short and J 6 bases short, with 10 bases between. This CDR3 has 13 amino acids. Germline CDR1 reads MNHEY; CDR2 reads SVGAGI. CDR3 loop: CASSYRGVDTQYF. DNA of the CDR3: TGTGCCAGCAGTTATAGAGGGGTGGATACGCAGTATTTT.

V gene TRBV7-2 combines with J gene TRBJ1-3; D unclear. CDR1 and CDR2 (germline): SGHTA, FQGNSA. Trimming stripped 6 bases from V and 2 bases from J, with 14 bases between. CDR3 length: 15 amino acids. CDR3: CASSSTAQAGNTIYF. The CDR3 DNA sequence: TGTGCCAGCAGTTCTACCGCTCAGGCTGGAAACACCATATATTTT. Full variable domain (remainder filled in from reference TRBV7-2 and TRBJ1-3): GAGVSQSPSNKVTEKGKDVELRCDPISGHTALYWYRQSLGQGLEFLIYFQGNSAPDKSGLPSDRFSAERTGGSVSTLTIQRTQQEDSAVYLCASSSTAQAGNTIYFGEGSWLTVV.

In this sample, this clone turned up a few times. The V and J genes are TRBV7-2 and TRBJ2-7, with 7 nucleotides matching TRBD2. The CDR3 consists of 13 residues. The trim removed 8 bases at V and 3 bases at J, leaving 7 bases unmatched. Per the germline V gene, CDR1 is SGHTA and CDR2 is FQGNSA. CDR3 DNA sequence: TGTGCCAGCGGGTGGCGGGGGAACTACGAGCAGTACTTC. It is translated as CASGWRGNYEQYF.

The chain couples TRBV21-1 to TRBJ2-7. TRBV21-1 is assigned pseudogene status. This CDR3 has 14 residues. The CDR3 loop reads CASSKGRPAGEQYF. Written as DNA, the CDR3 is TGTGCCAGCAGCAAAGGAAGGCCAGCTGGGGAGCAGTACTTC.

The CDR3 DNA reads TGTGCCAGCAGCGCCGGACAGGGCCCCGGGGAGCTGTTTTTT. This translates into CASSAGQGPGELFF. The chain has TRBV7-7 and TRBJ2-2, with 8 bases aligning to TRBD1. Trimming removed 5 bases from V and 6 bases from J; junction bases left unmatched: 5. Per the germline V gene, CDR1 is SSHAT and CDR2 is FNYEAQ (reference sequence). The CDR3 covers 14 residues. The complete variable domain, with remaining parts taken from reference TRBV7-7 and TRBJ2-2, reads GAGVSQSPRYKVTKRGQDVTLRCDPISSHATLYWYQQALGQGPEFLTYFNYEAQPDKSGLPSDRFSAERPEGSISTLTIQRTEQRDSAMYRCASSAGQGPGELFFGEGSRLTVL.

The rearrangement joins TRBV5-1 to TRBJ2-1; D not resolved. V was clipped by 9 bases and J by 3 bases, with 16 bases between them. This CDR3 has 14 residues. The germline V gene encodes CDR1 SGHRS and CDR2 YFSETQ. DNA for the CDR3: TGCGCCACTTCGGACCGTCCCGACTACAATGAGCAGTTCTTC. This sequence encodes CATSDRPDYNEQFF. The full variable domain, rest sourced from reference TRBV5-1 and TRBJ2-1, is KAGVTQTPRYLIKTRGQQVTLSCSPISGHRSVSWYQQTPGQGLQFLFEYFSETQRNKGNFPGRFSGRQFSNSRSEMNVSTLELGDSALYLCATSDRPDYNEQFFGPGTRLTVL.

V gene TRBV5-8 combines with J gene TRBJ1-3, with TRBD1 matching over 9 bases. Per the germline V gene, CDR1 is SGHTS and CDR2 is YDEGEE. V dropped 1 base and J dropped 1; count of bases not matched to a gene: 3. This CDR3 spans 16 amino acids. In DNA, the CDR3 is TGTGCCAGCAGCTTGATGGGACAGGGTTCTGGAAACACCATATATTTT. Protein: CASSLMGQGSGNTIYF.

This clone was counted only a few times. The chain couples TRBV19 to TRBJ1-1; 7 bases fit TRBD1. Germline V CDR1 and CDR2: LNHDA, SQIVND (reference sequence). V was pared by 5 bases and J by 4 bases, with 7 bases of the junction left unmatched. The CDR3 covers 14 residues. In DNA form, the CDR3 reads TGTGCCAGTAGTTCCCAGGGGGATGTCACTGAAGCTTTCTTT. This encodes CASSSQGDVTEAFF.

The rearrangement joins TRBV7-2 to TRBJ1-5; unclear D gene. Trimming left V 3 bases short and J 5 bases short, with 8 bases between. Germline CDR1 reads SGHTA; CDR2 reads FQGNSA. The CDR3 loop spans 13 amino acids. CDR3 bases: TGTGCCAGCAGCTTCAGGATGGATCAGCCCCAGCATTTT. This sequence encodes CASSFRMDQPQHF.

J is TRBJ1-1 and V is TRBV21-1; TRBD1, the table's D call, was not compared with the DNA. TRBV21-1 is a pseudogene locus. The CDR3 is 16 residues long. CDR3 coding DNA: TGTGCCAGCAGGCTTTCGGTAGACACAATTCGCACTGAAGCTTTCTTT. It yields the protein CASRLSVDTIRTEAFF.

This clone was seen only a few times. This sequence joins TRBV5-1 and TRBJ1-4, with a weak D call TRBD1 (5 bases). Germline V gene lookup returns CDR1 SGHRS and CDR2 YFSETQ. The V and J ends lost 0 bases and 6 bases respectively, with 12 bases between them. The CDR3 covers 15 residues. CDR3 sequence reads: CASSLDSGRDEKLFF. Written as DNA, the CDR3 is TGCGCCAGCAGCTTGGATTCGGGGCGCGATGAAAAACTGTTTTTT.

This clone was picked up a small number of times. This chain uses TRBV5-1 with TRBJ2-2; no firm D call. The CDR3 is 15 amino acids. Germline-derived CDR1 and CDR2 are SGHRS and YFSETQ. Trimming left V 1 base short and J 6 bases short, with 13 bases between. In nucleotides, the CDR3 is TGCGCCAGCAGCTTGTCTTTATTTAACCCCGGGGAGCTGTTTTTT. Translation: CASSLSLFNPGELFF.

The V call is TRBV7-6, the J call TRBJ2-1; the match to TRBD2 covers 11 bases. V lost 5 bases to trimming and J lost 15 bases; unmatched junction nucleotides: 9. The germline V gene has CDR1 SGHVS and CDR2 FNYEAQ. The CDR3 is 13 residues long. The CDR3, as DNA: TGTGCCAGCAGCACCTCTAGCGGGGGGTTACCGTTCTTC. This translates into CASSTSSGGLPFF.

The rearrangement joins TRBV6-5 to TRBJ1-2; a weak D match, TRBD1 (5 bases). This CDR3 contains 14 residues. Germline CDR1 reads MNHEY; CDR2 reads SVGAGI. The germline V and J ends were trimmed by 4 bases and 6 bases, with 15 bases remaining between them. This CDR3 is CASSSSLRGNGYTF. CDR3 nucleotide sequence: TGTGCCAGCAGTTCCAGCCTAAGGGGAAATGGCTACACCTTC.

V is TRBV6-5 and J is TRBJ2-7, with 7 positions matching TRBD2. CDR3 length: 15 residues. Germline V CDR1 and CDR2: MNHEY, SVGAGI. V lost 6 bases, J lost 5 bases, and 13 bases stayed unmatched. CDR3 sequence reads: CASSAALAGDDEQYF. For the CDR3, the DNA is TGTGCCAGCAGCGCCGCCCTCGCGGGAGACGACGAGCAGTACTTC.

This chain links TRBV7-3 with TRBJ2-3; possibly TRBD1 or TRBD2 for D (5 bases each). The germline CDR1 and CDR2 sequences are SGHTA and FQGTGA. The CDR3 runs to 14 residues. Trimming pared 5 bases from V and 1 base from J, leaving 10 bases between. CDR3 protein: CASSRGAGTDTQYF. The CDR3, as DNA: TGTGCCAGCAGCCGGGGCGCGGGCACAGATACGCAGTATTTT.

The chain joins TRBV28 to TRBJ2-5; TRBD2 aligns across 13 bases. The CDR3 runs to 19 residues. V lost 5 bases, J lost 4 bases, and 16 bases stayed unmatched. Germline loops: CDR1 MDHEN, CDR2 SYDVKM. The CDR3 DNA reads as TGTGCCAGCAGTCCCTCCCCACTGACTAGCGGGGGGCAGGGAGAGACCCAGTACTTC. This translates into CASSPSPLTSGGQGETQYF.

The rearrangement uses TRBV19 and TRBJ1-2; TRBD1 matches 10 bases. CDR1 LNHDA and CDR2 SQIVND come from the germline V gene (reference sequence). V shed 4 bases, J shed 6 bases, and the junction held 5 bases outside the gene matches. The CDR3 spans 14 residues. The CDR3 loop is CASSTTGGIHGYTF. The DNA of the CDR3 is TGTGCCAGTAGTACGACAGGGGGCATTCATGGCTACACCTTC. The complete variable domain, with remaining parts taken from reference TRBV19 and TRBJ1-2, reads DGGITQSPKYLFRKEGQNVTLSCEQNLNHDAMYWYRQDPGQGLRLIYYSQIVNDFQKGDIAEGYSVSREKKESFPLTVTSAQKNPTAFYLCASSTTGGIHGYTFGSGTRLTVV.

The chain is built from TRBV14 and TRBJ2-3, with 8 bases identical to TRBD1. V lost 5 bases to trimming and J lost 1 base; unmatched junction nucleotides: 5. Germline V gene lookup returns CDR1 SGHDN and CDR2 FVKESK. This CDR3 comprises 15 residues. The CDR3: CASSTKTGGTDTQYF. CDR3 DNA sequence: TGTGCCAGCAGCACCAAGACAGGGGGCACAGATACGCAGTATTTT.